One and the same sample provided the 20 T cell receptor beta chains below, sequenced in a study of blood T cell repertoires in COVID-19 (dated by TCRdb to about 2020). The library was prepared using the immunoSEQ multiplex PCR assay. In TCRdb, the immuneACCESS table is reduced to in-frame sequences with V and J assigned. These tables do not hold every clone; where another copy was compared, an unresolved V gene accounts for under half, and the others remain unexplained. This sample holds 70,000 or so clones; roughly three quarters were observed only once. Approximately 50% of the sample rests with the top ten. What was sequenced was peripheral blood. The receptor source for this set is a human donor in a cohort sampled during active COVID-19.

This chain connects TRBV5-6 to TRBJ2-5; 8 bases line up with TRBD2. The V and J ends lost 4 bases and 6 bases, in that order; junction bases with no gene match: 14. This CDR3 has 16 amino acids. Germline V lookup: CDR1 SGHDT, CDR2 YYEEEE. CDR3 nucleotide sequence: TGTGCCAGCAGCGGGAGAGCGGGGGTCGGGATGAAGACCCAGTACTTC. Its translation is CASSGRAGVGMKTQYF.

This clone was picked up one time. This chain uses TRBV10-2 with TRBJ2-7; 12 bases line up with TRBD1. Germline lookup yields CDR1 WSHSY and CDR2 SAAADI. After removal of 5 bases from V and 3 bases from J, the junction contained 5 bases not matched to a gene. The CDR3 runs to 15 residues. CDR3 protein: CASSPGTGGIYEQYF. The CDR3 coding sequence is TGCGCCAGCAGTCCCGGGACAGGGGGCATCTACGAGCAGTACTTC.

The J gene is TRBJ2-7, the V gene TRBV6-5; 14 bases fit TRBD2. The germline V gene encodes CDR1 MNHEY and CDR2 SVGAGI. The trim removed 4 bases at V and 4 bases at J, leaving 3 bases unmatched. This CDR3 is built from 15 residues. The CDR3 nucleotides are TGTGCCAGCAGTTCCGGGACTAGCGGGAGTTACGAGCAGTACTTC. Encoded protein: CASSSGTSGSYEQYF.

This clone was observed a single time. This chain connects TRBV18 to TRBJ1-6; 9 bases agree with TRBD1. The CDR3 runs 15 residues. V shed 6 bases and J 7 bases; nucleotides not matched to a gene: 7. CDR1 KGHSH and CDR2 LQKENI come from the germline V gene. CDR3 sequence: CASSRKTGGNSPLHF. As DNA, the CDR3 is TGTGCCAGCTCCCGGAAGACAGGGGGGAATTCACCCCTCCACTTT.

CDR3 nucleotides: TGTGCCAGCAGCCAGGGGGGGACTAGCCGATCACCCCTCCACTTT. Its protein product is CASSQGGTSRSPLHF. The genes are TRBV11-2 and TRBJ1-6, with 7 bases fitting TRBD1. This CDR3 has 15 residues. V was pared by 5 bases and J by 10 bases, with 11 bases of the junction left unmatched. Per the germline V gene, CDR1 is SGHAT and CDR2 is FQNNGV.

The table lists this clone with a few counts. J is TRBJ1-1 and V is TRBV4-1, with D uncertain. Trimming cost V 1 base and J 1 base, with 10 bases left between them. CDR3 size: 15 residues. In germline, CDR1 is MGHRA, CDR2 YSYEKL. CDR3: CASSQVSTGNTEAFF. The CDR3 DNA sequence: TGCGCCAGCAGCCAAGTATCGACGGGGAACACTGAAGCTTTCTTT.

This clone was detected only once. The gene calls are TRBV10-2 and TRBJ1-2, with D possibly being TRBD1 (5 bases). Trimming cost V 6 bases and J 5 bases, with 16 bases left between them. CDR1 and CDR2 (germline): WSHSY, SAAADI. This CDR3 comprises 14 residues. In DNA form, the CDR3 reads TGCGCCAGCAGCCCAGGCGGGGGGGGATATGGCTACACCTTC. As protein: CASSPGGGGYGYTF.

A single count supports this clone. The rearrangement joins TRBV7-2 to TRBJ2-7, with D unclear. The V and J ends lost 2 bases and 6 bases respectively, with 11 bases between them. Germline V gene lookup returns CDR1 SGHTA and CDR2 FQGNSA. The CDR3 sequence is 13 residues long. CDR3 in amino acids: CASSLKMAAEQYF. The CDR3 DNA is TGTGCCAGCAGCTTAAAAATGGCGGCCGAGCAGTACTTC.

The chain recombines TRBV7-8 with TRBJ2-3, with a possible D match to TRBD2 (5 bases). The CDR3 runs to 16 residues. Deletions cut 1 base from V and 4 bases from J, with 15 bases between. From germline, CDR1 is SGHVS and CDR2 FQNEAQ. CDR3 nucleotides: TGTGCCAGCAGCTTAGTTGCTAGCAATATGGCAGATACGCAGTATTTT. It is translated as CASSLVASNMADTQYF.

V usage is TRBV7-6 and J usage is TRBJ2-5, with TRBD2 matching over 7 bases. The junction had 0 bases not matched to a gene; V was cut back by 3 bases and J by 5 bases. From germline, CDR1 is SGHVS and CDR2 FNYEAQ. This CDR3 has 12 amino acids. The CDR3 is CASSFGGETQYF. The CDR3 nucleotides are TGTGCCAGCAGCTTCGGGGGGGAGACCCAGTACTTC.

The rearrangement joins TRBV4-1 to TRBJ1-2; D gene unclear. CDR3 length equals 15 residues. The V gene's germline CDR1 is MGHRA and CDR2 YSYEKL. V lost 1 base to trimming and J lost 3 bases, with 12 bases between them. The CDR3 DNA follows: TGCGCCAGCAGCCAAGTCGGTAGGGAGGACTATGGCTACACCTTC. Translated, it gives CASSQVGREDYGYTF.

The J gene is TRBJ1-1, the V gene TRBV30; 7 bases match TRBD1. V shed 3 bases and J 4 bases; nucleotides not matched to a gene: 5. Looked up from germline, CDR1 is GTSNPN and CDR2 is SVGIG (reference sequence). The CDR3 sequence is 13 residues long. The CDR3 reads CAWSQGVGTEAFF. The CDR3 DNA sequence: TGTGCCTGGAGCCAGGGGGTCGGCACTGAAGCTTTCTTT.

The chain employs TRBV5-1 and TRBJ2-1; tentatively, D is TRBD1 (6 bases). The CDR3 is 15 residues long. The V end lost 4 bases, the J end lost 8 bases, and 19 bases lay between the germline ends. Germline V gene data show CDR1 as SGHRS and CDR2 as YFSETQ. Written as DNA, the CDR3 is TGCGCCAGCAGCCTCCCCCGGGACACCCATGATGAGCAGTTCTTC. This gives the protein CASSLPRDTHDEQFF.

This chain's CDR3 is CASSLSGGVGSNQPQHF. The DNA of the CDR3 is TGTGCCAGCAGCTTATCAGGGGGCGTGGGTAGCAATCAGCCCCAGCATTTT. This chain joins TRBV7-9 and TRBJ1-5; 8 bases match TRBD1. Trimming at V came to 2 bases and at J to 0 bases, leaving 6 bases not matched to a gene. The CDR3 sequence is 17 residues long. Germline V lookup: CDR1 SEHNR, CDR2 FQNEAQ (reference sequence).

The CDR3 is CASSLDFATGEKETQYF. The CDR3 region has the DNA TGCGCCAGCAGCTTGGACTTCGCCACAGGGGAGAAAGAGACCCAGTACTTC. The chain employs TRBV5-1 and TRBJ2-5; 7 nucleotides align to TRBD1. The germline V gene encodes CDR1 SGHRS and CDR2 YFSETQ. The V segment lost 0 bases and the J segment 3 bases; nucleotides outside the gene matches: 11. The CDR3 is made up of 17 amino acids. The entire variable domain, with the rest obtained from reference TRBV5-1 and TRBJ2-5, is as follows: KAGVTQTPRYLIKTRGQQVTLSCSPISGHRSVSWYQQTPGQGLQFLFEYFSETQRNKGNFPGRFSGRQFSNSRSEMNVSTLELGDSALYLCASSLDFATGEKETQYFGPGTRLLVL.

The chain employs TRBV27 and TRBJ1-6; D not certain. CDR1 is MNHEY, CDR2 SMNVEV, per germline (reference sequence). This CDR3 has 14 amino acids. The V end was cut by 3 bases, the J end by 7 bases, with 10 bases between. CDR3 sequence reads: CASSFKVLNSPLHF. The CDR3 nucleotides are TGTGCCAGCAGTTTTAAAGTTCTAAATTCACCCCTCCACTTT.

About this clone itself: The conserved final phenylalanine or tryptophan is absent from the CDR3, which likely points to a read error. The limits of the CDR3 on the DNA are not certain, so only TCRdb's listed CDR3 is given. The CDR3 region is CASSRGLFYLY. The chain couples TRBV7-4 to TRBJ2-6; the table's D gene call, TRBD2, was not cross checked with the DNA. Germline CDR1 reads SGHVT; CDR2 reads SQSDAQ. Both ends counted, the CDR3 spans 11 residues.

This clone turned up a few times. The V gene is TRBV5-4, the J gene TRBJ2-7, with no clear D. The CDR3 contains 13 residues. Germline assignment: CDR1 SGHNT and CDR2 YYREEE (reference sequence). The V end was cut by 0 bases, the J end by 5 bases, with 9 bases between. CDR3 amino acids: CASSLVEADEQYF. CDR3 bases: TGTGCCAGCAGCTTGGTAGAGGCCGACGAGCAGTACTTC.

In its sample, this clone was seen a few times. The J gene is TRBJ1-5, the V gene TRBV10-3, with 8 bases identical to TRBD1. Germline lookup yields CDR1 ENHRY and CDR2 SYGVKD. V lost 8 bases, J lost 2 bases, and 2 bases stayed unmatched. The CDR3 spans 13 residues. CDR3 protein: CAIGGQGNQPQHF. The CDR3, as DNA: TGTGCCATCGGGGGACAGGGCAATCAGCCCCAGCATTTT.

The CDR3 spells CAISESGWEDTQYF. DNA of the CDR3: TGTGCCATCAGTGAGTCTGGCTGGGAGGATACGCAGTATTTT. The chain carries TRBV10-3 and TRBJ2-3, with D tentatively TRBD2 (5 bases). This CDR3 has 14 residues. Germline V CDR1 and CDR2: ENHRY, SYGVKD. V dropped 0 bases and J dropped 6 bases, with 10 bases sitting between them.